These T cell receptor beta chains were read from a single sample in a study of T-cell memory formation after mild COVID-19. Using its own MiXCR run on the 5' RACE reads, TCRdb lists one record per CDR3 protein. The data show some 180,000 distinct CDR3 sequences, with about 18% seen just once and under 4.5% held by the top ten. Sequenced: PBMCs or a T cell subset sorted from them (not recorded which). These receptors came from a man between 18 and 35 years old who had mild COVID-19 (a few samples of this study predate the infection). Cell type and time point are not known. CDR3s include the opening cysteine and the closing phenylalanine or tryptophan. Each record gives: clone size, J gene, V gene, CDR3 length, D gene, CDR3 DNA, CDR3 protein. A D gene is named only where the DNA matches it firmly. A clone size is listed for some rows: how often the clone was seen (once, few, many), or a class if it is expanded.

. TRBJ1-5 TRBV7-9 14 . TGTGCCAGCAGCCCGGCGGGGAGCAATCAGCCCCAGCATTTT CASSPAGSNQPQHF
. TRBJ1-5 TRBV7-2 15 . TGTGCCAGCAGCTCGCTGACAGCGGGTCGGCAGCCCCAGCATTTT CASSSLTAGRQPQHF
few TRBJ2-7 TRBV7-2 15 . TGTGCCAGCAGCTTAGGAGGGGAGCAAGGCTACGAGCAGTACTTC CASSLGGEQGYEQYF
. TRBJ1-1 TRBV5-1 13 . TGCGCCAGCAGCGGCTCGACAGAGACTGAAGCTTTCTTT CASSGSTETEAFF
. TRBJ2-1 TRBV20-1 13 . TGCAGTGCTAGAGTTCCCATCTACAATGAGCAGTTCTTC CSARVPIYNEQFF
. TRBJ1-1 TRBV28 11 . TGTGCCAGCAGTTTATTCCCCAAGGCTTTCTTT CASSLFPKAFF
. TRBJ2-3 TRBV18 16 TRBD2 TGTGCCAGCTCACCGCGGGGGGGCGCCGAGACAGATACGCAGTATTTT CASSPRGGAETDTQYF
. TRBJ2-1 TRBV2 12 . TGTGCCAGCAGCACCAACTCCCACGAGCAGTTCTTC CASSTNSHEQFF
. TRBJ1-1 TRBV18 15 . TGTGCCAGCTCACCCCCGGGGGCGGAGAACACTGAAGCTTTCTTT CASSPPGAENTEAFF
few TRBJ1-2 TRBV10-3 15 . TGTGCCATCAGTGAGGCCGTGACGGAACCTCTCGGCTACACCTTC CAISEAVTEPLGYTF
. TRBJ1-1 TRBV5-1 16 . TGCGCCAGCAGCTTGGCCGCCATAGGAGAGGGCACTGAAGCTTTCTTT CASSLAAIGEGTEAFF
many TRBJ2-3 TRBV5-1 15 . TGCGCCAGCAGGAACGGGACAAATCCCACAGATACGCAGTATTTT CASRNGTNPTDTQYF
few TRBJ2-1 TRBV20-1 10 . TGCAGTGCGGCCAGCAATGAGCAGTTCTTC CSAASNEQFF
. TRBJ2-3 TRBV2 12 . TGTGCCAGCAGTGGAGGACTATATACGCAGTATTTT CASSGGLYTQYF
many TRBJ2-3 TRBV9 16 . TGTGCCAGCAGCGTAGTCGGAGATTCTAGCACAGATACGCAGTATTTT CASSVVGDSSTDTQYF